A single sample gave rise to the 29 T cell receptor beta chains below, sequenced in a study of monozygotic twins with inflammatory bowel disease. One entry per CDR3 protein, without DNA, is what TCRdb gives after re-calling the 5' RACE reads. This sample contains over 35,000 distinct CDR3 sequences. Sequences were obtained from blood. The receptors come from a human donor with ulcerative colitis or Crohn's disease, or a healthy co-twin of an affected twin (not recorded which).

The rearrangement links TRBV27 to TRBJ2-1; the TRBD2 assignment by TCRdb is unverifiable without DNA. This CDR3 has 19 amino acids. The germline V gene encodes CDR1 MNHEY and CDR2 SMNVEV (reference sequence). This chain's CDR3 is CASSSGLAGTFSSYNEQFF.

The rearrangement joins TRBV7-9 to TRBJ2-7; TCRdb's assignment of TRBD1 cannot be checked, as there is no DNA. Per the germline V gene, CDR1 is SEHNR and CDR2 is FQNEAQ (reference sequence). The CDR3 contains 15 residues. The CDR3 sequence: CASSQSGKFYYEQYF.

The chain links TRBV7-2 to TRBJ2-2. The CDR3 is 14 residues long. CDR1 is SGHTA, CDR2 FQGNSA, per germline. The CDR3 here is CASSLVTGTGELFF. Using reference TRBV7-2 and TRBJ2-2 for the parts outside the CDR3, the full variable domain is GAGVSQSPSNKVTEKGKDVELRCDPISGHTALYWYRQSLGQGLEFLIYFQGNSAPDKSGLPSDRFSAERTGGSVSTLTIQRTQQEDSAVYLCASSLVTGTGELFFGEGSRLTVL.

This chain connects TRBV15 to TRBJ2-7; TCRdb designates TRBD1, a call that cannot be tested without DNA. The CDR3 is 15 amino acids. CDR1 and CDR2 (germline): LNHNV, YYDKDF (reference sequence). CDR3 sequence reads: CATSSWGASAYEQYF. The whole variable domain, remainder taken from reference TRBV15 and TRBJ2-7, is DAMVIQNPRYQVTQFGKPVTLSCSQTLNHNVMYWYQQKSSQAPKLLFHYYDKDFNNEADTPDNFQSRRPNTSFCFLDIRSPGLGDTAMYLCATSSWGASAYEQYFGPGTRLTVT.

The chain joins TRBV12-3 or TRBV12-4 to TRBJ1-6. The CDR3 has 13 amino acids. The CDR3 region is CASSPDMDSPLHF.

CDR3 sequence reads: CSARRDRGPPYNSPLHF. The chain has TRBV20-1 and TRBJ1-6; TCRdb lists TRBD1, though no DNA is available to test this call. CDR3 length: 17 amino acids. Germline V gives CDR1 DFQATT, CDR2 SNEGSKA (reference sequence).

V gene TRBV29-1 combines with J gene TRBJ2-5; there is no DNA to check the TCRdb D call of TRBD2. Looked up from germline, CDR1 is SQVTM and CDR2 is ANQGSEA. The CDR3 is 14 amino acids. CDR3 protein: CSVPLAGGGETQYF.

The chain has TRBV24-1 and TRBJ2-1; checking the TCRdb D call of TRBD1 is not possible without DNA. Looked up from germline, CDR1 is KGHDR and CDR2 is SFDVKD. This CDR3 has 13 amino acids. This chain's CDR3 is CATREDRHNEQFF.

The chain has TRBV5-4 and TRBJ2-3. This CDR3 is 13 amino acids long. Germline lookup yields CDR1 SGHNT and CDR2 YYREEE (reference sequence). CDR3 sequence reads: CASSQETTDTQYF.

The chain couples TRBV7-2 to TRBJ2-1. The CDR3 length is 14 residues. From germline, CDR1 is SGHTA and CDR2 FQGNSA. CDR3 protein: CASSLGLAANEQFF.

The rearrangement links TRBV7-2 to TRBJ1-5. Germline V gene sequence: CDR1 SGHTA, CDR2 FQGNSA. The length of the CDR3 is 13 residues. The CDR3 sequence: CASSPSDNQPQHF. Filled out from reference TRBV7-2 and TRBJ1-5, the complete variable domain reads GAGVSQSPSNKVTEKGKDVELRCDPISGHTALYWYRQSLGQGLEFLIYFQGNSAPDKSGLPSDRFSAERTGGSVSTLTIQRTQQEDSAVYLCASSPSDNQPQHFGDGTRLSIL.

The V and J genes are TRBV24-1 and TRBJ2-1; TCRdb picks TRBD2, but there is no DNA to check that call. This CDR3 is 17 amino acids long. CDR1 and CDR2 from the germline V gene are KGHDR and SFDVKD. The CDR3 is CATSDPTTSGEWNEQFF.

This sequence joins TRBV28 and TRBJ2-4; TCRdb lists TRBD2, though no DNA is available to test this call. The length of the CDR3 is 13 residues. The germline V gene has CDR1 MDHEN and CDR2 SYDVKM. The chain's CDR3 is CASGPVGGNIQYF. The full variable domain, completed using reference TRBV28 and TRBJ2-4, is DVKVTQSSRYLVKRTGEKVFLECVQDMDHENMFWYRQDPGLGLRLIYFSYDVKMKEKGDIPEGYSVSREKKERFSLILESASTNQTSMYLCASGPVGGNIQYFGAGTRLSVL.

The chain joins TRBV9 to TRBJ2-3; TCRdb's D gene call, TRBD2, goes unchecked for lack of DNA. The length of the CDR3 is 15 residues. The germline V gene has CDR1 SGDLS and CDR2 YYNGEE. The CDR3 is CASSVGGLAGDTQYF.

The chain recombines TRBV12-3 or TRBV12-4 with TRBJ1-5. The CDR3 has 12 amino acids. The CDR3 loop is CASSSRDQPQHF.

This chain connects TRBV11-2 to TRBJ1-3; there is no DNA to check the TCRdb D call of TRBD1. The V gene's germline CDR1 is SGHAT and CDR2 FQNNGV. This CDR3 is 18 amino acids long. Here the CDR3 reads CASSLIPEFRGPGNTIYF. Full variable domain (missing parts from reference TRBV11-2 and TRBJ1-3): EAGVAQSPRYKIIEKRQSVAFWCNPISGHATLYWYQQILGQGPKLLIQFQNNGVVDDSQLPKDRFSAERLKGVDSTLKIQPAKLEDSAVYLCASSLIPEFRGPGNTIYFGEGSWLTVV.

The chain recombines TRBV6-2 or TRBV6-3 with TRBJ2-7; absent DNA, TCRdb's TRBD1 call cannot be checked. The CDR3 contains 14 residues. Germline-derived CDR1 and CDR2 are MNHEY and SVGEGT. CDR3 sequence reads: CASTYSGGHYEQYF.

This chain joins TRBV20-1 and TRBJ2-7; TCRdb selects TRBD2, and the lack of DNA leaves this call unchecked. The germline CDR1 and CDR2 sequences are DFQATT and SNEGSKA (reference sequence). The CDR3 runs to 16 residues. The CDR3 protein is CSARDRSGPTTYEQYF.

The J gene is TRBJ2-1, the V gene TRBV6-1; the TRBD2 assignment by TCRdb is unverifiable without DNA. Germline CDR1 and CDR2: MNHNS and SASEGT. This CDR3 has 14 amino acids. The CDR3 sequence: CATRLAGSMDEQFF.

The chain has TRBV29-1 and TRBJ1-1; TCRdb designates TRBD1, a call that cannot be tested without DNA. Germline V gene data show CDR1 as SQVTM and CDR2 as ANQGSEA. The CDR3 is 13 residues long. The CDR3 region is CSGQTGAGTEAFF.

The chain couples TRBV12-3 or TRBV12-4 to TRBJ2-3; TCRdb selects TRBD2, and the lack of DNA leaves this call unchecked. The CDR3 contains 17 residues. The chain's CDR3 is CASSRTSGGVSTDTQYF.

The chain links TRBV6-1 to TRBJ2-5. CDR1 is MNHNS and CDR2 is SASEGT in the germline V gene. This CDR3 spans 14 amino acids. CDR3 residues: CASSGMADGETQYF.

The V call is TRBV20-1, the J call TRBJ2-1. Germline V gives CDR1 DFQATT, CDR2 SNEGSKA (reference sequence). This CDR3 region has 13 residues. CDR3 residues: CSARSPSYNEQFF.

V is TRBV28 and J is TRBJ2-2. This CDR3 has 12 residues. Germline-derived CDR1 and CDR2 are MDHEN and SYDVKM. CDR3 loop: CASSTPTGELFF.

CDR3 in amino acids: CASSPGTGYSEKLFF. This chain links TRBV3-1 with TRBJ1-4; the D gene TCRdb calls, TRBD1, cannot be checked with no DNA. Germline values: CDR1 LGHDT, CDR2 YNNKEL (reference sequence). This CDR3 has 15 amino acids.

The rearrangement joins TRBV29-1 to TRBJ2-1; absent DNA, TCRdb's TRBD2 call cannot be checked. The CDR3 runs 14 residues. CDR1 SQVTM and CDR2 ANQGSEA come from the germline V gene. CDR3 sequence reads: CSVAGAGSYNEQFF.

The rearrangement joins TRBV13 to TRBJ1-1; TCRdb picks TRBD1, but there is no DNA to check that call. This CDR3 is 15 amino acids long. CDR1 and CDR2 (germline): PRHDT, FYEKMQ (reference sequence). This chain's CDR3 is CASSLGARGPTEAFF.

The J gene is TRBJ2-3, the V gene TRBV28; as DNA is missing, the TRBD1 call by TCRdb cannot be tested. The CDR3 covers 16 residues. CDR1 is MDHEN and CDR2 is SYDVKM in the germline V gene. The CDR3 protein is CASSPPGPQLTDTQYF.

The gene calls are TRBV6-6 and TRBJ2-1; TCRdb outputs TRBD1, but without DNA this stays unchecked. The CDR3 contains 13 residues. Germline V CDR1 and CDR2: MNHNY, SVGAGI (reference sequence). CDR3 in amino acids: CASSLPPPDEQFF.